This T cell receptor (beta chain) came from a study of T cells in Graves' hyperthyroidism and ophthalmopathy. Regarding the study as a whole: Most thyroid clonotypes with frequency above 0.001 were detected in blood.

RNA transcripts provided the source from which TCR beta CDR3 regions were amplified. Using the HTBI primer set, a first-round RT-PCR was run on the TCR CDR3. Each CDR3 protein gets one entry after TCRdb re-called the multiplex PCR reads with MiXCR. This table holds around 700,000 distinct CDR3 sequences, roughly a sixth found once. With a duration under 2 months, the hyperthyroidism was newly diagnosed in patients aged 18 to 65. On the basis of clinical symptoms, serum thyroxine and TRAb, thyroid ultrasound and orbital computed tomography, diagnoses were made. The sample of blood was obtained at first hyperthyroidism diagnosis (before any ophthalmopathy symptoms). The CDR3 consists of 16 residues. Germline CDR1 reads SGHVS; CDR2 reads FNYEAQ. Comment on this clonotype: Antigen: not known. One end of the junction does not line up with germline, which may come from a read error.

The chain is built from TRBV7-6 and TRBJ2-2, with a tentative D call TRBD2 (5 bases). The receptor was isolated from a woman between 50 and 59 years old with Graves' hyperthyroidism that later progressed to Graves' ophthalmopathy. The material sequenced was blood. The CDR3 DNA is TGTGCCAGCAGCTTAAGCGCCGGAGCGAACACCGGGGAGCCGTTTTTT. As protein: CASSLSAGANTGEPFF.